The T cell receptor beta chain under discussion was sequenced for a study of cytotoxic CD8 clonotypes in ibrutinib-treated CLL. Sequencing was performed with immunoSEQ multiplex PCR; in TCRdb, only in-frame clones are kept and a portion is missing. The sample records about 130,000 clones, roughly 83% being singletons. Germline lookup yields CDR1 LGHNA and CDR2 YSLEER. The CDR3 runs to 16 residues. Trimming removed 4 bases from V and 4 bases from J, with 19 bases in between. The specimen comprised PBMCs, sampled after 12 months of ibrutinib treatment. The receptor's source is a human donor with chronic lymphocytic leukemia. The J gene is TRBJ1-2, the V gene TRBV4-3; tentatively, D is TRBD1 (5 bases). CDR3 sequence reads: CASSRITLLGGYGYTF. DNA of the CDR3: TGCGCCAGCAGCCGGATCACCCTACTCGGGGGCTATGGCTACACCTTC.